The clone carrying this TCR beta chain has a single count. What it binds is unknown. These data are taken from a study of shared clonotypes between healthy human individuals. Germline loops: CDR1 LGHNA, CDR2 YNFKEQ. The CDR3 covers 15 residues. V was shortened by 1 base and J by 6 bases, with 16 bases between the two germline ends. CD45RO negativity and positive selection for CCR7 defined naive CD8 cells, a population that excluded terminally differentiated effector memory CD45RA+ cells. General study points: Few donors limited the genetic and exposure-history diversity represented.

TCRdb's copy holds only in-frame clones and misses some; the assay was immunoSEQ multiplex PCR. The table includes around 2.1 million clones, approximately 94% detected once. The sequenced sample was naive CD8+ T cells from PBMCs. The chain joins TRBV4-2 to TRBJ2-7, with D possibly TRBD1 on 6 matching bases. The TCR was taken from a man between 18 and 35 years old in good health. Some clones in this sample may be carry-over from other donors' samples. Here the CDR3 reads CASSQAAGVAGEQYF. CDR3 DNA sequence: TGTGCCAGCAGCCAAGCAGCAGGGGTTGCGGGCGAGCAGTACTTC.